The entry below gives a single T cell receptor beta chain sequence along with its context. Its antigen is not identified. Naive-designated CD8 cells lacked CD45RO, were positively enriched for CCR7, and omitted terminally differentiated effector memory CD45RA+ cells. Some clones are missing from TCRdb's copy, which holds only in-frame ones; the method was immunoSEQ multiplex PCR. The sample lists 1.5 million to 2.5 million clones; approximately 94% were seen once. The record originates from a study of shared clonotypes between healthy human individuals. Study findings and constraints: The researchers took only blood, and tissue repertoires probably look different.

Trimming took 3 bases from V and 7 from J; bases not matched to a gene: 8. This CDR3 spans 15 amino acids. Germline CDR1 and CDR2: MNHEY and SVGAGI. The gene calls are TRBV6-5 and TRBJ2-5, with 10 bases aligning to TRBD2. This sequence originates from a man younger than 30 in good health. Material: naive CD8+ T cells sorted from blood. CDR3 protein: CASSYGLAGVGTQYF. The CDR3 bases are TGTGCCAGCAGTTATGGCCTAGCGGGGGTCGGGACCCAGTACTTC.